The rows below give T cell receptor beta chains drawn from one sample of a study of chemoradiotherapy in HPV16-positive cancers. Generated by immunoSEQ multiplex PCR, the TCRdb table keeps only in-frame clones and is missing some. The sample yields approximately 1,500 clones, roughly 82% seen once. The source material was tumor tissue, sampled from a patient who underwent chemoradiotherapy. Source of these receptors: a human donor with HPV-associated anogenital cancer. CDR3s include the opening cysteine and the closing phenylalanine or tryptophan.

CDR3 protein	V gene
CAGSLGPGRINSPLHF	TRBV7-2
CASSMTGSYGYTF	TRBV5-1
CASSQDLTTRGYTF	TRBV4-2
CASSFNSLEQFF	TRBV7-8
CASSFSTSGGALAQTQYF	TRBV5-1
CASSPDRVGEKLFF	TRBV5-1
CASSPSWTSGGLSYEQYF	TRBV18
CASSLPPGRVNGYTF	TRBV5-4
CASLKNTGELFF	TRBV19
CASSYSKGQLGYTF	TRBV6-6
CASRENTGELFF	TRBV10-1
CASSLDGRGSMSPLHF	TRBV5-1
CASSPSGGGTDTQYF	TRBV4-3
CASSMVGAQQYF	TRBV19
CASSLASGGHYGYTF	TRBV7-6
CAWSGQPNTEAFF	TRBV30
CASSVTSKFDEQYF	TRBV2
CASTLSGGAFDTQYF	TRBV9
CASSRPEISSPLHF	TRBV5-6
CASGIPTGGTKNIQYF	TRBV27
CASGQNTMNTEAFF	TRBV6-1
CASSFRTDGDLHF	TRBV9
CASSLGGAEKLFF	TRBV7-9
CASSVPGQGAPEAFF	TRBV11-2
CASSLEGLGDTQYF	TRBV7-2
CASNVIMNTEAFF	TRBV30
CASSLARGLSYEQYF	TRBV5-6
CASSSSVSTEAFF	TRBV5-1
CAWSVSGLVGETQYF	TRBV30
CASSGQPNTEAFF	TRBV7-9
CASTPGRTSNQPQHF	TRBV6-1
CASREPWGLAGGRTGELFF	TRBV2
CASSLTISSEQFF	TRBV7-9
CASSLTEAFF	TRBV28
CASNKPGTTDTQYF	TRBV2
CASSLVEADEAFF	TRBV7-8
CASSQDSGAGGLTGELFF	TRBV4-1
CASSPGSEAYNEQFF	TRBV5-1
CASSPRTSGGASYNEQFF	TRBV4-3
CASMGQSYEQYF	TRBV5-1
CASSSAPGHQETQYF	TRBV11-2
CASSLVGGRTDTQYF	TRBV5-1
CASSLIRVPYEQYF	TRBV7-9
CASSLTGSNQPQHF	TRBV27
CASSQDPNVPGEQYF	TRBV4-3
CASSLAGGAGDTQYF	TRBV5-1
CASTERQGHYGYTF	TRBV6-1
CASSPQGYLNSPLHF	TRBV7-6
CAWSEFSGYEQYF	TRBV30
CASSESYLGQETQYF	TRBV10-2
CASSLAGLIIGNEQFF	TRBV5-1
CASRLGSGHTEAFF	TRBV7-9